This T cell receptor (beta chain) emerged from a study of blood T cell repertoires in COVID-19. Overall study: The United States, Italy and Spain provided the acute and convalescent COVID-19 samples. Sources were T cells, B-cell-depleted T cells, or PBMCs; the material itself was cDNA or gDNA.

Measured with immunoSEQ multiplex PCR; TCRdb has only the in-frame clones, and not every one. The profile shows over 200,000 clones, over 70% of them singletons. Participants' own reports of clinical history determined their cohort assignment. A COVID-19 case had been met by exposed participants during the 2 weeks before study entry. This sequence was found in a woman aged 25-40 years who had been exposed to COVID-19. Sequencing was done on a sample of PBMCs or T cells enriched from blood (not recorded which).

This CDR3 is CASSRDRANEQFF. The CDR3 DNA sequence: TGTGCCAGCAGCCGAGACAGGGCGAATGAGCAGTTCTTC. This rearrangement joins TRBV7-2 to TRBJ2-1; 7 nucleotides align to TRBD1. The CDR3 has 13 amino acids. The germline CDR1 and CDR2 sequences are SGHTA and FQGNSA. V lost 5 bases, J lost 7 bases, and 5 bases stayed unmatched.